The sequence of this T cell receptor beta chain was determined in a study of graft-versus-host responses after intestinal transplantation. Turning to the study itself: After anti-thymocyte globulin induction, recipients took tacrolimus and steroids for 3 to 4 years.

Broader study findings: Early after transplant, HvG clones declined as circulating GvH clones peaked. Graft-donor T cell macrochimerism coincided with high graft-versus-host to host-versus-graft clonal ratios in allografts.

This CDR3 contains 14 residues. V gave up 0 bases and J gave up 4 bases, with 11 bases separating them. Germline V CDR1 and CDR2: SGHDT, YYEEEE. To note about this clone: Its target is unknown.

The table came from immunoSEQ multiplex PCR; TCRdb's copy has only in-frame clones and leaves some out. The table records some 87,000 clones, around 93% of them present only once. This chain joins TRBV5-6 and TRBJ2-7; possible D gene TRBD2, 7 bases. This receptor was identified in a human donor who was the organ donor for an intestinal transplant. The sample here was unstimulated CD8+ T cells sorted from spleen or lymph node cells, taken before transplant. The CDR3 sequence: CASSLEGGPYEQYF. CDR3 coding DNA: TGTGCCAGCAGCTTGGAGGGGGGGCCGTACGAGCAGTACTTC.